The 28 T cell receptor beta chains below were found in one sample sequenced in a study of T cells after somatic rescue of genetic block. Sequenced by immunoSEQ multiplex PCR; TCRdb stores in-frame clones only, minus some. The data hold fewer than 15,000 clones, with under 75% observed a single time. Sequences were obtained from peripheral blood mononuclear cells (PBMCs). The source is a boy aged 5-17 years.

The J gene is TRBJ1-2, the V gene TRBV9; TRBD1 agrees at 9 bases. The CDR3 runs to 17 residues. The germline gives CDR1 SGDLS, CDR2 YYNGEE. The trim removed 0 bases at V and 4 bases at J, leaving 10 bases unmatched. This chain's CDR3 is CASSVGTQGALGYGYTF. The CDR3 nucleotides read TGTGCCAGCAGCGTAGGAACACAGGGGGCGCTGGGCTATGGCTACACCTTC.

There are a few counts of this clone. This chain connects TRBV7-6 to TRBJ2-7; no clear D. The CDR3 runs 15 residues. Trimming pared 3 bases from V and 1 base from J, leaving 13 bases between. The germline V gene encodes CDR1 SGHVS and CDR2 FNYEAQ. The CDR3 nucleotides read TGTGCCAGCAGCTTTCCGCTCAGGAATTCCTACGAGCAGTACTTC. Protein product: CASSFPLRNSYEQYF.

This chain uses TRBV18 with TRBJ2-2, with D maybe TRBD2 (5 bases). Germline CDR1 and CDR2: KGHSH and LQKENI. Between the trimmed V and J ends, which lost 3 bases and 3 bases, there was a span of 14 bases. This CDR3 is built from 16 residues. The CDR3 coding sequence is TGTGCCAGCTCACCCGACGAGAGAGGGTACACCGGGGAGCTGTTTTTT. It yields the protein CASSPDERGYTGELFF. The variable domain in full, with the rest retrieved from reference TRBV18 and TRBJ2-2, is NAGVMQNPRHLVRRRGQEARLRCSPMKGHSHVYWYRQLPEEGLKFMVYLQKENIIDESGMPKERFSAEFPKEGPSILRIQQVVRGDSAAYFCASSPDERGYTGELFFGEGSRLTVL.

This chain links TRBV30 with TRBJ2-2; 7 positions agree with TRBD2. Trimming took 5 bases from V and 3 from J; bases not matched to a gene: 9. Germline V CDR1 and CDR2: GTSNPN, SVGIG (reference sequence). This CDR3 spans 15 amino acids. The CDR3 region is CAWAAGGSHTGELFF. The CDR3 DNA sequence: TGTGCCTGGGCCGCCGGGGGGAGCCACACCGGGGAGCTGTTTTTT.

Written as DNA, the CDR3 is TGTGCCAGCAGCTTGGCCCAAGGGAACACTGAAGCTTTCTTT. It translates to CASSLAQGNTEAFF. The gene calls are TRBV5-4 and TRBJ1-1; D call uncertain. Germline V gene sequence: CDR1 SGHNT, CDR2 YYREEE (reference sequence). This CDR3 spans 14 amino acids. V was cut by 0 bases and J by 1 base, with 7 bases left in between.

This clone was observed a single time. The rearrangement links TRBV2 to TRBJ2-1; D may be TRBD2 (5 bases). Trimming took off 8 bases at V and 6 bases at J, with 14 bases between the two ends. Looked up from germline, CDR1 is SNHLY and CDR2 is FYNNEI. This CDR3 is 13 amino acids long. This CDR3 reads CASDKTRINEQFF. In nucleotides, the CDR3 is TGTGCCAGCGATAAAACTAGAATCAATGAGCAGTTCTTC.

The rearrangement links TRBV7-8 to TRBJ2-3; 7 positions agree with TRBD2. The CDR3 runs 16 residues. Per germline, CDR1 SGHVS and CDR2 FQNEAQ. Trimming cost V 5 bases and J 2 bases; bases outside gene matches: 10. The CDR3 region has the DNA TGTGCCAGCAGCACAAGACTAGCCTGGCTCACAGATACGCAGTATTTT. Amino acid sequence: CASSTRLAWLTDTQYF.

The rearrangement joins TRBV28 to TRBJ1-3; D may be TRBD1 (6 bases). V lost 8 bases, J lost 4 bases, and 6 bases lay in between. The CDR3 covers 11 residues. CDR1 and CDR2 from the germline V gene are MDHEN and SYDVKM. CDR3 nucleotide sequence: TGTGCCAGCGGACAGGGAAACACCATATATTTT. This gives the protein CASGQGNTIYF.

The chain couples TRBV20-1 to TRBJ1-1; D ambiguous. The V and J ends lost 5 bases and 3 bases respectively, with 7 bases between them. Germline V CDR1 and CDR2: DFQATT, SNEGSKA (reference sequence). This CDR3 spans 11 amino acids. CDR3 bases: TGCAGTGCTTTTGGGTACACTGAAGCTTTCTTT. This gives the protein CSAFGYTEAFF.

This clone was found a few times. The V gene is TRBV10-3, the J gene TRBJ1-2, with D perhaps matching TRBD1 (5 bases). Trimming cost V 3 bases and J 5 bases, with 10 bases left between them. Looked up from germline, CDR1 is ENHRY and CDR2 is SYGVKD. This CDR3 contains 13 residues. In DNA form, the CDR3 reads TGTGCCATCAGTGATGGGGGTAATTATGGCTACACCTTC. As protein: CAISDGGNYGYTF.

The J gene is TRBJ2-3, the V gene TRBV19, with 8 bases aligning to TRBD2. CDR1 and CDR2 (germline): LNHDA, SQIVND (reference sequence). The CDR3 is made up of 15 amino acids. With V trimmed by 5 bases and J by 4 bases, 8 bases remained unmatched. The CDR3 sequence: CASSDRTGLADTQYF. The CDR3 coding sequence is TGTGCCAGTAGTGACCGGACGGGACTAGCAGATACGCAGTATTTT.

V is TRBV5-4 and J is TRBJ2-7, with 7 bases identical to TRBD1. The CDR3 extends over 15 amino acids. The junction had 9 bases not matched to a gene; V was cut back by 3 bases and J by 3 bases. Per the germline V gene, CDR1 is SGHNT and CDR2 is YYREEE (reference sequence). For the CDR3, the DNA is TGTGCCAGCAGCTCCGGGACAGTATTTTACTACGAGCAGTACTTC. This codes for CASSSGTVFYYEQYF.

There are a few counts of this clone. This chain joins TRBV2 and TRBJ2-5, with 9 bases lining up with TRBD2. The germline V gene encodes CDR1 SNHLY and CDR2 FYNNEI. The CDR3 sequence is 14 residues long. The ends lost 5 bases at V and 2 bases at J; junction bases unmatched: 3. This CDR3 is CASSPTSGQETQYF. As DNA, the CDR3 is TGTGCCAGCAGTCCCACTAGCGGGCAAGAGACCCAGTACTTC.

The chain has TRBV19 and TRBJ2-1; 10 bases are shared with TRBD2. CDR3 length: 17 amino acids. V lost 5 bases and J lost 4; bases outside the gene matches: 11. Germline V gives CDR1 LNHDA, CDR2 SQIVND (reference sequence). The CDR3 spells CASSGGGGLAPYNEQFF. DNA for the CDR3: TGTGCCAGTAGTGGAGGAGGGGGACTAGCGCCTTACAATGAGCAGTTCTTC.

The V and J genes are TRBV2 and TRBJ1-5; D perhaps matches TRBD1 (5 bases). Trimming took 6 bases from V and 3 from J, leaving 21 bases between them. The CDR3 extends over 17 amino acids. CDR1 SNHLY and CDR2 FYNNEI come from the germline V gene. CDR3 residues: CASSGSLTAHYNQPQHF. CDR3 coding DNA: TGTGCCAGCAGCGGATCCCTGACAGCGCACTACAATCAGCCCCAGCATTTT.

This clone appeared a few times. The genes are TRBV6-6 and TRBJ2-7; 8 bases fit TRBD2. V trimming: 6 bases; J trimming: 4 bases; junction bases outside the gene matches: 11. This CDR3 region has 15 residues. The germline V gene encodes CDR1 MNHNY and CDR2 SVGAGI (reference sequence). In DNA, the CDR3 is TGTGCCAGCAGACCCCGGGAGGGCTCGGGATACGAGCAGTACTTC. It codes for CASRPREGSGYEQYF.

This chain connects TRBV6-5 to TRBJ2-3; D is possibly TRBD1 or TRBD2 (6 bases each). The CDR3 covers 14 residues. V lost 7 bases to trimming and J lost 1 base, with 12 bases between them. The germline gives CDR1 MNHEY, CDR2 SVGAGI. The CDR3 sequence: CASIDRGRTDTQYF. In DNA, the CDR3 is TGTGCCAGCATCGATCGGGGGCGCACAGATACGCAGTATTTT.

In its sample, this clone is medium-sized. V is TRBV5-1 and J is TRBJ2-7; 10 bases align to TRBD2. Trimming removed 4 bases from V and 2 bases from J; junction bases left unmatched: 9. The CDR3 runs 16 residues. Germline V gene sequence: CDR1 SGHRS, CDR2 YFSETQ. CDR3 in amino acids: CASSPGTSGTTYEQYF. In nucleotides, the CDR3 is TGCGCCAGCAGCCCGGGAACTAGCGGGACGACCTACGAGCAGTACTTC.

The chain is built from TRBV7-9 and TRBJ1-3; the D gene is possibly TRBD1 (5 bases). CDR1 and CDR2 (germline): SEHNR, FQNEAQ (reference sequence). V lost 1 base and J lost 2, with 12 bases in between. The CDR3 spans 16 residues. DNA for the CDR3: TGTGCCAGCAGCTTAGTGTGGTCAGGGACTGGAAACACCATATATTTT. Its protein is CASSLVWSGTGNTIYF.

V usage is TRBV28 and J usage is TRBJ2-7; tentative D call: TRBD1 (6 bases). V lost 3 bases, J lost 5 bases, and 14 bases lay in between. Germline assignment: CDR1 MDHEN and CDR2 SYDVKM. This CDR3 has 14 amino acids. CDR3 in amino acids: CASSFWGRMDEQYF. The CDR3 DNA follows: TGTGCCAGCAGTTTCTGGGGGCGAATGGACGAGCAGTACTTC.

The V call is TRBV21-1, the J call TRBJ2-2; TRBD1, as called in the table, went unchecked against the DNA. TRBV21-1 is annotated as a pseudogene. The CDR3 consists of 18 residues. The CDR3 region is CASSPQGFSRPNTGELFF. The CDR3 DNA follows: TGTGCCAGCAGCCCCCAGGGTTTTTCTCGACCAAACACCGGGGAGCTGTTTTTT.

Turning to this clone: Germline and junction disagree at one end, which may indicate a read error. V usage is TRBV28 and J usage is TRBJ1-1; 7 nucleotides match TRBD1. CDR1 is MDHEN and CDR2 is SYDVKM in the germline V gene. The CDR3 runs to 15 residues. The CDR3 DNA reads TGTGCCAGCAGTCTGACAGGGACGGTGAAGACTGAAGCTTTCTTT. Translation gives CASSLTGTVKTEAFF.

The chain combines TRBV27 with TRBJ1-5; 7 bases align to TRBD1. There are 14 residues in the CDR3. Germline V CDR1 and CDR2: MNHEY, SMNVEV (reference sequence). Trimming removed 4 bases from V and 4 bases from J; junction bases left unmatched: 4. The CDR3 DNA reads TGTGCCAGCAGTTCGGACAGGATTAATCAGCCCCAGCATTTT. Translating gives CASSSDRINQPQHF.

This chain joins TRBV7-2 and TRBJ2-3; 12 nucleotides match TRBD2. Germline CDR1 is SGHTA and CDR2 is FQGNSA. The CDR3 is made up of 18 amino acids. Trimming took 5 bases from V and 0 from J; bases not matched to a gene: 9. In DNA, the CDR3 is TGTGCCAGCAGCGTTAGGCCCCTAGCGGGAGGGAGCACAGATACGCAGTATTTT. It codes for CASSVRPLAGGSTDTQYF.

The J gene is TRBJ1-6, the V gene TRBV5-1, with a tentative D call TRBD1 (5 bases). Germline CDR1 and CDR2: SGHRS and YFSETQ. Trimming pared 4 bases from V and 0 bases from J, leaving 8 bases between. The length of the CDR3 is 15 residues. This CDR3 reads CASSPDSSYNSPLHF. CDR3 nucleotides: TGCGCCAGCAGCCCTGACAGCTCCTATAATTCACCCCTCCACTTT.

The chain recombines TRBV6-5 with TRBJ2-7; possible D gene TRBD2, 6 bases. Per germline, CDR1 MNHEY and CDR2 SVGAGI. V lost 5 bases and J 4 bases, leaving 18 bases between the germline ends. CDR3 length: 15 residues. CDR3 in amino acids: CASSPLNGRGYEQYF. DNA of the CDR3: TGTGCCAGCAGTCCACTTAACGGGAGAGGTTACGAGCAGTACTTC.

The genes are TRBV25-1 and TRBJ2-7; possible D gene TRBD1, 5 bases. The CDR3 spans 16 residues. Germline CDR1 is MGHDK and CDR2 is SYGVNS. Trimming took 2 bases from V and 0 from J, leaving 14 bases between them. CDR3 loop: CASSERGRPSSYEQYF. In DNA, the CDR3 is TGTGCCAGCAGTGAAAGGGGCAGGCCAAGCTCCTACGAGCAGTACTTC.

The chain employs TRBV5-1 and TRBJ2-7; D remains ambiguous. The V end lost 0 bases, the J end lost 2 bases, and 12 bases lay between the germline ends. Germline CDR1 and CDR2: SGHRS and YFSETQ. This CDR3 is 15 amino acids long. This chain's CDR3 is CASSLAELPPYEQYF. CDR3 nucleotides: TGCGCCAGCAGCTTGGCCGAACTTCCTCCCTACGAGCAGTACTTC.